Included here is one TCR beta chain sequence, with context. Its target is not known. Overlapping HIV-1 Gag 15-mer peptides at around 1 ug per peptide per mL were used. CD40L-negative CD69-negative CD45RO-high memory CD4+ T cells were sorted as populations depleted of antigen-responding cells. Donors were HIV-1-infected adults who began suppressive ART during chronic infection. Donors had CD4+ T cell counts above 400 cells/uL and were CMV-seropositive. The ends were cut back, 5 bases at V and 6 bases at J, with 14 bases in the middle. The CDR3 is 15 amino acids. CDR1 MDHEN and CDR2 SYDVKM come from the germline V gene. The data stem from a study of persistence of HIV-infected CD4 T cells. Study results and limitations: Antigen-responding cells were enriched for degenerate expanded CDR3beta sequences.

This was the immunoSEQ version 4 assay in survey mode. TCRdb keeps only in-frame clones here, not all; method: immunoSEQ multiplex PCR. The sample consists of tens of thousands of clones, over 60% of them appearing once. The TCR sequence derives from an adult man with HIV who was CMV-seropositive. The genes are TRBV28 and TRBJ1-6, with D possibly TRBD1 on 5 matching bases. The sample consisted of CD4+ T cells sorted from PBMCs after roughly 19-hour stimulation, taken from a patient who received antiretroviral therapy. The chain's CDR3 is CASSPRQQFNSPLHF. CDR3 DNA: TGTGCCAGCAGTCCCCGACAGCAGTTTAATTCACCCCTCCACTTT.